One and the same sample provided the 3 T cell receptor beta chains below, sequenced in a study of shared clonotypes between healthy human individuals. CD45RO-negative cells were positively selected for CCR7, leaving out terminally differentiated effector memory CD45RA+ cells. TCRdb's copy holds only in-frame clones and misses some; the assay was immunoSEQ multiplex PCR. Of under 600,000 clones listed, about 98% are singletons. Sequencing used naive CD8+ T cells sorted from blood. The receptors originated from a man aged 30-40 years in good health.

The gene calls are TRBV28 and TRBJ1-1; possibly TRBD1 for D (5 bases). This CDR3 spans 14 amino acids. CDR1 is MDHEN and CDR2 is SYDVKM in the germline V gene. V was trimmed by 6 bases and J by 0 bases, leaving 11 bases between them. This CDR3 reads CASRTGGVNTEAFF. The CDR3 DNA reads as TGTGCCAGCAGGACTGGGGGGGTGAACACTGAAGCTTTCTTT.

This rearrangement joins TRBV11-2 to TRBJ2-1; tentatively, D is TRBD2 (5 bases). V shed 1 base and J shed 8 bases, with 15 bases lying between them. Germline CDR1 reads SGHAT; CDR2 reads FQNNGV. The CDR3 sequence is 15 residues long. The DNA of the CDR3 is TGTGCCAGCAGCTTAGTCCGGGGTAGGGTCGATGAGCAGTTCTTC. Translation gives CASSLVRGRVDEQFF. The full variable domain, with the rest looked up from reference TRBV11-2 and TRBJ2-1, is EAGVAQSPRYKIIEKRQSVAFWCNPISGHATLYWYQQILGQGPKLLIQFQNNGVVDDSQLPKDRFSAERLKGVDSTLKIQPAKLEDSAVYLCASSLVRGRVDEQFFGPGTRLTVL.

The J gene is TRBJ2-2, the V gene TRBV21-1. TRBV21-1 is flagged as a pseudogene. The CDR3 is made up of 17 amino acids. This CDR3 is CASSKGLGTRHTGELFF. DNA of the CDR3: TGTGCCAGCAGCAAAGGCCTCGGCACTCGACACACCGGGGAGCTGTTTTTT.